This paragraph covers one TCR beta chain sequence. Its antigen is not identified. TCRdb keeps only in-frame clones here, not all; method: immunoSEQ multiplex PCR. The sample holds roughly 60,000 clones, around 90% seen once. These data belong to a study of T cell responses to AZD1222 COVID-19 vaccine. Overall study findings and caveats: It was only after the peak T cell response that any repertoires were sampled.

The CDR3 is 13 amino acids. The germline V and J ends were trimmed by 3 bases and 3 bases, with 8 bases remaining between them. This material consisted of peripheral blood, taken on day 0 of AZD1222 vaccination. The rearrangement joins TRBV12-3 or TRBV12-4 to TRBJ1-2; D not certain. This clonotype was sampled from an adult in good health. The CDR3 region has the DNA TGTGCCAGCAGTTTTAGCCCCTACTATGGCTACACCTTC. Protein product: CASSFSPYYGYTF.